What follows describes a single T cell receptor (beta chain). The antigen remains undetermined. The sample originates from a study of blood T cells in healthy people across ages. The CDR3 is 16 residues long. V was clipped by 0 bases and J by 2 bases; unmatched bases: 4. The germline V gene encodes CDR1 SGHRS and CDR2 YFSETQ. Then a second PCR, running roughly 7 to 11 cycles, was carried out with a sample-barcoded 5' primer and a J-beta primer mix. There were at least 2.5 million CDR3-containing paired-end reads obtained from each sample. In TCRdb, the 5' RACE reads were re-called with MiXCR into one record per CDR3 protein. The sample has about 1.6 million distinct CDR3 sequences; about 31% are singletons. Regarding the study as a whole: Long-lived donors exceeded aged donors in naive CD4+ cells and diversity. The unsorted PBMCs prevented any conclusive comparison of naive versus antigen-experienced cells.

The V gene is TRBV5-1, the J gene TRBJ2-3; the match to TRBD2 covers 9 bases. The sample comprised blood. This TCR was recovered from a woman aged 25 to 39 in good health. The CDR3 region is CASSLAAGGITDTQYF. The DNA of the CDR3 is TGCGCCAGCAGCTTGGCAGCGGGGGGAATCACAGATACGCAGTATTTT. The full variable domain, in which reference TRBV5-1 and TRBJ2-3 provide the parts outside the CDR3, is KAGVTQTPRYLIKTRGQQVTLSCSPISGHRSVSWYQQTPGQGLQFLFEYFSETQRNKGNFPGRFSGRQFSNSRSEMNVSTLELGDSALYLCASSLAAGGITDTQYFGPGTRLTVL.